These T cell receptor gamma chains were read from a single sample in a study of human gamma delta and Vdelta1 T cells. Which antigens these TCRs recognize remains unknown. TCRdb applied CATT to the PCR reads for clone calling. The sample records several thousand gamma-chain clones, about 47% being singletons. Specimen: Vdelta1 gamma-delta T cells from blood grown in culture (DOT cells). All receptors come from a human donor in good health. The CDR3 runs from the conserved cysteine through the conserved F or W. Fields, in order: J gene, clone size, V gene, CDR3 DNA, CDR3 protein. Not all rows give a size; the values are once, few, many and, for expanded clones, a class.

>TRGJ1/TRGJ2|.|TRGV9
TGTGCCTTGTGGGAGACAAAGAATTATTATAAGAAACTCTTT
CALWETKNYYKKLF
>TRGJP2|.|TRGV3
TGTGCCACCTGGGACACTAGTAGTGATTGGATCAAGACGTTT
CATWDTSSDWIKTF
>TRGJ1/TRGJ2|.|TRGV9
TGTGCCTTGTGGGAGGTGTACGGGGTGGGTTATAAGAAACTCTTT
CALWEVYGVGYKKLF
>TRGJP1|.|TRGV9
TGTGCCTTGTGGGATTGGACCACTGGTTGGTTCAAGATATTT
CALWDWTTGWFKIF
>TRGJ1/TRGJ2|once|TRGV2
TGTGCCACCTGGGACGGGCGCAAGAAACTCTTT
CATWDGRKKLF
>TRGJP2|.|TRGV3
TGTGCCACCTGGGACGAGAGTAGTGATTGGATCAAGACGTTT
CATWDESSDWIKTF
>TRGJP2|.|TRGV8
TGTGCCACCTGGGATCGAAATAGTAGTGATTGGATCAAGACGTTT
CATWDRNSSDWIKTF
>TRGJ1/TRGJ2|.|TRGV9
TGTGCCTTGTGGGAGGTGCAGGTCGACCCCTATAAGAAACTCTTT
CALWEVQVDPYKKLF
>TRGJ1/TRGJ2|.|TRGV8
TGTGCCACCTGGGACCTCTATTATAAGAAACTCTTT
CATWDLYYKKLF
>TRGJ1/TRGJ2|few|TRGV4
TGTGCCACCTGGGATGTGCCCCACAGTTCGGATTATTATAAGAAACTCTTT
CATWDVPHSSDYYKKLF
>TRGJ1/TRGJ2|.|TRGV4
TGTGCCGCTCGGCGTTATTATAAGAAACTCTTT
CAARRYYKKLF
>TRGJ1/TRGJ2|.|TRGV5
TGTGCCACCTGGGCCAAGAATTATTATAAGAAACTCTTT
CATWAKNYYKKLF